Here is one TCR beta chain with its context. The data originate from a study of cytomegalovirus exposure and HLA in healthy donors. The CDR3 spans 13 residues. V shed 5 bases and J shed 2 bases, with 8 bases lying between them. CDR1 and CDR2 (germline): SGHAT, FQNNGV. Repertoires were generated with immunoSEQ multiplex PCR, while TCRdb's copy carries only in-frame clones and drops some. Here the sample spans fewer than 150,000 clones, about 87% being singletons. Input material: PBMCs. This TCR came from a man aged 18 to 30 in good health and CMV-seropositive. The V gene is TRBV11-2, the J gene TRBJ2-3; D is ambiguous. The DNA of the CDR3 is TGTGCCAGCAGCCCCATGGCCACAGATACGCAGTATTTT. This sequence encodes CASSPMATDTQYF.